Below are 10 T cell receptor beta chains sequenced from a single sample in a study of blood T cell repertoires in COVID-19. Repertoires were generated with immunoSEQ multiplex PCR, while TCRdb's copy carries only in-frame clones and drops some. There are around 150,000 clones in the sample; about three quarters occur only once, and about 8.3% lies in the top ten. Sample: peripheral blood. These receptors originate from a man aged 60 to 75 with acute or convalescent COVID-19.

This chain uses TRBV11-2 with TRBJ2-5; a possible D gene is TRBD2 (6 bases). Deletions cut 2 bases from V and 3 bases from J, with 13 bases between. The CDR3 loop spans 15 amino acids. Germline V gives CDR1 SGHAT, CDR2 FQNNGV. CDR3 in DNA: TGTGCCAGCAGCTTAATGTCGGGGGAGAAAGAGACCCAGTACTTC. This sequence encodes CASSLMSGEKETQYF.

The chain employs TRBV3-1 (or the pseudogene TRBV3-2) and TRBJ1-5; 7 nucleotides align to TRBD1. The junction had 4 bases not matched to a gene; V was cut back by 8 bases and J by 3 bases. From germline, CDR1 is LGHDT and CDR2 YNNKEL (reference sequence). The CDR3 has 13 residues. This chain's CDR3 is CASQGQFNQPQHF. In DNA form, the CDR3 reads TGTGCCAGCCAGGGACAGTTCAATCAGCCCCAGCATTTT.

This chain uses TRBV4-1 with TRBJ2-1, with 8 bases lining up with TRBD1. CDR1 is MGHRA, CDR2 YSYEKL, per germline. J gave up 9 bases and V 1 base, and 5 bases lay outside the gene matches. The CDR3 is 14 residues long. CDR3 loop: CASSQGTGTGEQFF. The CDR3 bases are TGCGCCAGCAGCCAAGGGACAGGGACGGGTGAGCAGTTCTTC.

The V call is TRBV18, the J call TRBJ1-2; no reliable D call. The CDR3 spans 13 residues. Germline-derived CDR1 and CDR2 are KGHSH and LQKENI. Trimming removed 4 bases at V and 7 bases at J, with 13 bases between. The CDR3: CASSRPPVGGYTF. DNA for the CDR3: TGTGCCAGCTCACGCCCCCCGGTTGGTGGCTACACCTTC.

The chain recombines TRBV19 with TRBJ1-1; TRBD1 is a possible D gene (5 bases). The V end was cut by 5 bases, the J end by 4 bases, with 17 bases between. Germline V CDR1 and CDR2: LNHDA, SQIVND (reference sequence). This CDR3 is 15 amino acids long. The CDR3, as DNA: TGTGCCAGTAGTTTCCTTGCAGGGTCGGGCACTGAAGCTTTCTTT. Translated, it gives CASSFLAGSGTEAFF.

The chain joins TRBV27 to TRBJ2-7; D ambiguous. The germline V gene encodes CDR1 MNHEY and CDR2 SMNVEV (reference sequence). V shed 7 bases and J shed 1 base, with 14 bases lying between them. This CDR3 has 14 amino acids. As DNA, the CDR3 is TGTGCCAGCAAGGTTAGCCCCGATTCCTACGAGCAGTACTTC. Protein sequence: CASKVSPDSYEQYF.

The rearrangement links TRBV7-2 to TRBJ1-2; tentatively, D is TRBD1 (6 bases). The CDR3 is 16 amino acids. The V and J ends lost 1 base and 8 bases respectively, with 20 bases between them. Germline CDR1 SGHTA, CDR2 FQGNSA. The CDR3 nucleotides read TGTGCCAGCAGCTTAGGTGTCAGGGGAACGTCGGACGGCTACACCTTC. The encoded protein is CASSLGVRGTSDGYTF.

This clone was detected a few times. The CDR3 DNA reads TGTGCCAGCAGTACAGGGGGAGGGTCACCCCTCCACTTT. It encodes CASSTGGGSPLHF. V and J are TRBV5-6 and TRBJ1-6, with 8 bases that match TRBD1. The V gene end was trimmed by 5 bases and the J gene end by 10 bases; junction bases not matched to a gene: 5. The germline gives CDR1 SGHDT, CDR2 YYEEEE. The CDR3 runs to 13 residues.

The chain couples TRBV2 to TRBJ2-1, with D unresolved. The germline gives CDR1 SNHLY, CDR2 FYNNEI. Trimming shortened V by 1 base and J by 3 bases, and 10 bases separated the two germline ends. The CDR3 extends over 15 amino acids. For the CDR3, the DNA is TGTGCCAGCAGTGAAGGGTTAGCTGTCTACAATGAGCAGTTCTTC. Its translation is CASSEGLAVYNEQFF.

The chain has TRBV9 and TRBJ1-1, with a possible D match to TRBD1 (6 bases). The germline V and J ends were trimmed by 4 bases and 7 bases, with 17 bases remaining between them. Per germline, CDR1 SGDLS and CDR2 YYNGEE. The CDR3 is made up of 14 amino acids. The CDR3 nucleotides read TGTGCCAGCAGCCTGACAGGACAGCCTAGTGAAGCTTTCTTT. As protein: CASSLTGQPSEAFF.